This T cell receptor beta chain was sequenced for a study of T cell changes during pregnancy in multiple sclerosis. Sequenced by immunoSEQ multiplex PCR; TCRdb stores in-frame clones only, minus some. This table holds around 80,000 clones, over 85% found once. The germline V gene encodes CDR1 MDHEN and CDR2 SYDVKM. Trimming took 0 bases from V and 7 from J, leaving 15 bases between them. CDR3 size: 16 residues. The V gene is TRBV28, the J gene TRBJ2-2, with D tentatively TRBD1 (5 bases). Source: peripheral blood, taken in the second trimester of pregnancy. The clonotype comes from a female donor in good health, enrolled as a control in a pregnancy study. The CDR3: CASSLWFQGRVGELFF. In nucleotides, the CDR3 is TGTGCCAGCAGTTTATGGTTTCAGGGAAGGGTCGGGGAGCTGTTTTTT.